This TCR beta chain was sequenced during a study of blood T cell repertoires in COVID-19. Study summary: Acute and convalescent COVID-19 samples came from the United States, Italy and Spain.

Per the authors' pipeline: Nucleated cell counts were estimated from reference gene primer amplification. The repertoire was sequenced with immunoSEQ multiplex PCR; TCRdb's copy has only in-frame clones and lacks some. V and J calls and clone size are those listed in that table; D and trimming were worked out from the DNA. The sample carries 310,000 or so clones, about 89% recorded once. CDR1 is PRHDT, CDR2 FYEKMQ, per germline (reference sequence). The germline V and J ends were trimmed by 2 bases and 7 bases, with 17 bases remaining between them. The CDR3 runs 15 residues. The sample taken for sequencing was peripheral blood. This chain links TRBV13 with TRBJ1-1; D unresolved. The TCR originated in a man younger than 35 who had recovered from COVID-19. DNA of the CDR3: TGTGCCAGCAGCTTACGAAAGGAGGGAGGTGGTGAAGCTTTCTTT. Residues: CASSLRKEGGGEAFF.